The rows below give T cell receptor beta chains drawn from one sample of a study of cytomegalovirus exposure and HLA in healthy donors. The method was immunoSEQ multiplex PCR; TCRdb's version includes in-frame clones alone and lacks a portion of them. This sample contains 140,000 or so clones. The sample taken for sequencing was PBMCs. These TCRs come from a male donor in good health and CMV-seronegative. Each CDR3 is given with its conserved first and last residue. The D gene is left open where the match is weak.

j_call | v_call | d_call | cdr3_aa | cdr3_nt
TRBJ2-3 | TRBV11-3 | NA | CASSPARGLRGTDTQYF | TGTGCCAGCAGCCCCGCGAGGGGGTTAAGAGGCACAGATACGCAGTATTTT
TRBJ1-1 | TRBV30 | NA | CAWSGLGRGNTEAFF | TGTGCCTGGAGTGGGCTAGGCAGGGGGAACACTGAAGCTTTCTTT
TRBJ2-1 | TRBV19 | TRBD1 | CASSRKGTGSSYNEQFF | TGTGCCAGTAGTCGCAAGGGGACAGGGAGCTCCTACAATGAGCAGTTCTTC
TRBJ2-1 | TRBV7-9 | NA | CASTPQVIDEQFF | TGTGCCAGCACCCCACAGGTGATCGATGAGCAGTTCTTC
TRBJ2-2 | TRBV15 | TRBD2 | CATSREAGLTGELFF | TGTGCCACCAGCAGAGAAGCGGGACTCACCGGGGAGCTGTTTTTT
TRBJ2-7 | TRBV15 | NA | CATSRDSYEQYF | TGTGCCACCAGCCGGGACTCCTACGAGCAGTACTTC
TRBJ1-1 | TRBV18 | TRBD1 | CASSLNRGNTEAFF | TGTGCCAGCTCACTGAACAGGGGTAACACTGAAGCTTTCTTT
TRBJ2-3 | TRBV6-1 | TRBD2 | CASSVTSGGTDTQYF | TGTGCCAGCAGTGTAACGAGCGGGGGAACAGATACGCAGTATTTT
TRBJ1-1 | TRBV7-6 | NA | CASSLTEPSTEAFF | TGTGCCAGCAGCCTGACTGAGCCCTCCACTGAAGCTTTCTTT
TRBJ2-6 | TRBV29-1 | TRBD1 | CSATGDTGANVLTF | TGCAGCGCGACAGGGGATACTGGGGCCAACGTCCTGACTTTC
TRBJ1-2 | TRBV29-1 | NA | CSVVVGLYGYTF | TGCAGCGTTGTGGTTGGCCTCTATGGCTACACCTTC
TRBJ1-2 | TRBV30 | NA | CAWSGRLDYGYTF | TGTGCCTGGAGTGGGAGGTTAGACTATGGCTACACCTTC
TRBJ2-7 | TRBV6-1 | NA | CASTQGPKYEQYF | TGTGCCAGCACCCAGGGGCCCAAATACGAGCAGTACTTC
TRBJ1-6 | TRBV4-3 | TRBD1 | CASSQLTPGRGPAAPINSPLHF | TGCGCCAGCAGCCAACTCACGCCCGGGAGGGGGCCGGCAGCTCCAATTAATTCACCCCTCCACTTT
TRBJ2-5 | TRBV4-3 | TRBD1 | CASSQGTGVRETQYF | TGCGCCAGCAGCCAAGGGACAGGGGTACGAGAGACCCAGTACTTC
TRBJ2-3 | TRBV10-3 | NA | CAIGGNGDTQYF | TGTGCCATCGGGGGGAATGGAGATACGCAGTATTTT
TRBJ2-2 | TRBV19 | TRBD2 | CASSIRLAGALTGELFF | TGTGCCAGTAGTATCAGGCTAGCGGGGGCCCTCACCGGGGAGCTGTTTTTT
TRBJ2-7 | TRBV19 | TRBD2 | CASSRASGIYEQYF | TGTGCCAGTAGTCGGGCTAGCGGGATCTACGAGCAGTACTTC
TRBJ2-7 | TRBV9 | TRBD2 | CASRDSGTPVGEQYF | TGTGCCAGCAGGGATAGCGGGACCCCTGTGGGCGAGCAGTACTTC
TRBJ2-1 | TRBV2 | NA | CASSSGDSVFNEQFF | TGTGCCAGCAGTTCGGGGGACTCAGTTTTCAATGAGCAGTTCTTC
TRBJ1-1 | TRBV4-3 | NA | CASSQVSGNTEAFF | TGCGCCAGCAGCCAGGTGTCCGGGAACACTGAAGCTTTCTTT
TRBJ2-3 | TRBV19 | NA | CASSIKGDTQYF | TGTGCCAGTAGTATCAAGGGGGATACGCAGTATTTT
TRBJ1-1 | TRBV5-1 | NA | CASSLVGGVAMNTEAFF | TGCGCCAGCAGCTTGGTTGGGGGGGTGGCGATGAACACTGAAGCTTTCTTT
TRBJ2-7 | TRBV7-8 | TRBD2 | CASSLAGGQLGYEQYF | TGTGCCAGCAGCCTAGCGGGAGGTCAGTTAGGTTACGAGCAGTACTTC
TRBJ2-3 | TRBV6-1 | TRBD2 | CASRRRGGPDTQYF | TGTGCCAGCAGACGCCGGGGGGGCCCAGATACGCAGTATTTT
TRBJ2-2 | TRBV5-6 | NA | CASSPPVVTGATGELFF | TGTGCCAGCAGCCCCCCTGTGGTGACAGGAGCCACCGGGGAGCTGTTTTTT
TRBJ2-7 | TRBV5-5 | TRBD1 | CASSIWTGALYEQYF | TGTGCCAGCAGCATTTGGACAGGGGCTCTCTACGAGCAGTACTTC
TRBJ2-1 | TRBV9 | NA | CASSVVSDGGQFF | TGTGCCAGCAGCGTAGTGTCGGACGGAGGGCAGTTCTTC
TRBJ2-7 | TRBV6-1 | NA | CASRPGSAGSYEQYF | TGTGCCAGCAGGCCGGGCTCAGCGGGCTCCTACGAGCAGTACTTC
TRBJ2-3 | TRBV7-9 | NA | CASSLGPPKTDTQYF | TGTGCCAGCAGCTTAGGGCCCCCCAAGACAGATACGCAGTATTTT
TRBJ2-1 | TRBV7-3 | TRBD2 | CASSPAGGANNEQFF | TGTGCCAGCAGCCCAGCGGGGGGGGCTAACAATGAGCAGTTCTTC
TRBJ1-1 | TRBV30 | TRBD1 | CAWSPRDREAFF | TGTGCCTGGAGTCCCCGGGACAGAGAAGCTTTCTTT
TRBJ2-7 | TRBV5-8 | TRBD1 | CATQDRGTYEQYF | TGTGCCACTCAGGACAGGGGGACCTACGAGCAGTACTTC
TRBJ2-7 | TRBV25-1 | NA | CASSELADSYEQYF | TGTGCCAGCAGTGAATTGGCAGATTCCTACGAGCAGTACTTC
TRBJ2-2 | TRBV18 | NA | CASSPLPLNTGELFF | TGTGCCAGCTCACCCCTACCCCTGAACACCGGGGAGCTGTTTTTT
TRBJ1-5 | TRBV5-6 | NA | CASSAQGWQPQHF | TGTGCCAGCAGCGCCCAGGGCTGGCAGCCCCAGCATTTT
TRBJ2-5 | TRBV5-6 | TRBD2 | CASSAPGGPLETQYF | TGTGCCAGCAGCGCACCGGGGGGGCCATTGGAGACCCAGTACTTC
TRBJ1-1 | TRBV19 | NA | CASSPWTENTEAFF | TGTGCCAGTAGTCCCTGGACAGAGAACACTGAAGCTTTCTTT
TRBJ2-5 | TRBV29-1 | NA | CSVLLEGETQYF | TGCAGCGTGCTTCTAGAGGGAGAGACCCAGTACTTC
TRBJ1-3 | TRBV7-8 | NA | CASSARGSGNTIYF | TGTGCCAGCTCCGCCAGGGGATCTGGAAACACCATATATTTT
TRBJ1-1 | TRBV18 | TRBD1 | CASSSRTGVDTEAFF | TGTGCCAGCTCGTCAAGAACAGGGGTAGACACTGAAGCTTTCTTT
TRBJ2-2 | TRBV2 | TRBD2 | CASRGLANTGELFF | TGTGCCAGCAGGGGACTAGCGAACACCGGGGAGCTGTTTTTT
TRBJ1-3 | TRBV6-5 | NA | CASRMGHGRNTIYF | TGTGCCAGCAGGATGGGACACGGAAGAAACACCATATATTTT
TRBJ2-7 | TRBV15 | TRBD1 | CATSRDRDSYEQYF | TGTGCCACCAGCCGGGACAGGGATTCCTACGAGCAGTACTTC
TRBJ2-1 | TRBV11-3 | NA | CASSPPGVNGNEQFF | TGTGCCAGCAGCCCTCCCGGGGTTAACGGGAATGAGCAGTTCTTC
TRBJ1-3 | TRBV5-6 | NA | CASSLERLDSGNTIYF | TGTGCCAGCAGCTTGGAGAGACTGGACTCTGGAAACACCATATATTTT
TRBJ1-1 | TRBV4-3 | NA | CASSQDVVYTEAFF | TGCGCCAGCAGCCAAGATGTAGTTTACACTGAAGCTTTCTTT
TRBJ2-2 | TRBV7-2 | TRBD2 | CASSAFIAGTGELFF | TGTGCCAGCAGCGCCTTTATAGCGGGGACCGGGGAGCTGTTTTTT
TRBJ2-7 | TRBV5-1 | NA | CASSLAVDYEQYF | TGCGCCAGCAGCTTAGCGGTGGACTACGAGCAGTACTTC
TRBJ2-7 | TRBV6-1 | NA | CASGRGTGAYEQYF | TGTGCCAGCGGGAGGGGGACAGGAGCCTACGAGCAGTACTTC